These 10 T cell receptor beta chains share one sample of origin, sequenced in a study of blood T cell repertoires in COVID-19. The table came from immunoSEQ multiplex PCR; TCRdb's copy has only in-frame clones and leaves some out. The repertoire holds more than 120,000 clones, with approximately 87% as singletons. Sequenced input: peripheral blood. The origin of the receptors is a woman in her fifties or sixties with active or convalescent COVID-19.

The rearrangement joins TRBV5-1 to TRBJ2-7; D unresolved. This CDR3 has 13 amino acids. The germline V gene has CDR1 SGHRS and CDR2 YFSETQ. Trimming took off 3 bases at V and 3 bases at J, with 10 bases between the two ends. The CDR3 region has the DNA TGCGCCAGCAGCTCGCAGCTAGGCTACGAGCAGTACTTC. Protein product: CASSSQLGYEQYF.

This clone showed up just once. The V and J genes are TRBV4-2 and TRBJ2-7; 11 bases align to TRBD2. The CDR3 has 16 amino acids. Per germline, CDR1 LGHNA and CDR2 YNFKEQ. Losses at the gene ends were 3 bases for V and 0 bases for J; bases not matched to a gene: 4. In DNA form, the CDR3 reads TGTGCCAGCAGCCACCCACTAGCGGGAGCCTCCTACGAGCAGTACTTC. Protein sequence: CASSHPLAGASYEQYF.

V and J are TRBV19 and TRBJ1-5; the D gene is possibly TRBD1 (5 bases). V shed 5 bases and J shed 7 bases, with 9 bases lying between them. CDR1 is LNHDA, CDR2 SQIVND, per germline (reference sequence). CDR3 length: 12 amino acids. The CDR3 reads CASSSGGQPQHF. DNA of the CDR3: TGTGCCAGTAGTTCCGGGGGGCAGCCCCAGCATTTT.

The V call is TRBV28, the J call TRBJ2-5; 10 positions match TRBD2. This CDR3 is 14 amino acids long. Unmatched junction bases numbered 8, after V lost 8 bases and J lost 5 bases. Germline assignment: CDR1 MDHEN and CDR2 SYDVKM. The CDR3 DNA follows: TGTGCCAGCTGCAGACTAGCGGGTGATGAGACCCAGTACTTC. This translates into CASCRLAGDETQYF.

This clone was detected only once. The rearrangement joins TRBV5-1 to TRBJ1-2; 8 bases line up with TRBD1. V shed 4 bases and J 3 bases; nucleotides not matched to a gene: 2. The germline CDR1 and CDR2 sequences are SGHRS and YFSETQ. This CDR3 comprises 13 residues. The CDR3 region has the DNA TGCGCCAGCAGCCCGGACAGGGACTATGGCTACACCTTC. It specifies CASSPDRDYGYTF.

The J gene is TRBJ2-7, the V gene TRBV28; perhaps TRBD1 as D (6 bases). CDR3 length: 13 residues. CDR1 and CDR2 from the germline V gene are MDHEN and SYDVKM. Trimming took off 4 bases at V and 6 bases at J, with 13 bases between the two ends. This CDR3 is CASSSGAWGEQYF. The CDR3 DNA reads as TGTGCCAGCAGTTCAGGGGCTTGGGGCGAGCAGTACTTC.

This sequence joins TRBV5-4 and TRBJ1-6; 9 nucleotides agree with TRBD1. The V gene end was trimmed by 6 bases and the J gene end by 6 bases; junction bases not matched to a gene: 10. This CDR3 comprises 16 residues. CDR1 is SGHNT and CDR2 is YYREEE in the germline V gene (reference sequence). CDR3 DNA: TGTGCCAGCACCCTAAATGCGGGACAGGGTAATTCACCCCTCCACTTT. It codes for CASTLNAGQGNSPLHF.

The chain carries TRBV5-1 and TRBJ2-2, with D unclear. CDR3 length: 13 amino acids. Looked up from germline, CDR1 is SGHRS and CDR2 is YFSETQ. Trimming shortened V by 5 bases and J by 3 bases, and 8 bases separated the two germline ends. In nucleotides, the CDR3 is TGCGCCAGCAGGTGGCAGGACACCGGGGAGCTGTTTTTT. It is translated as CASRWQDTGELFF.

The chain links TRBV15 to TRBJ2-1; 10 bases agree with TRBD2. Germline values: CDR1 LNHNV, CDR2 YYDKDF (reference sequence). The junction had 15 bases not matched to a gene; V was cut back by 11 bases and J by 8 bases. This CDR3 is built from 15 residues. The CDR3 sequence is CAHRDQRGGHHEQFF. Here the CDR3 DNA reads TGTGCCCATAGGGACCAGCGGGGGGGCCATCATGAGCAGTTCTTC.

The CDR3 loop is CASSSGTDRRGYTF. DNA for the CDR3: TGTGCCAGCAGCTCCGGGACAGACCGCCGGGGCTACACCTTC. This chain links TRBV7-2 with TRBJ1-2, with 7 positions matching TRBD1. V gave up 4 bases and J gave up 8 bases; unmatched junction bases: 10. Germline CDR1 is SGHTA and CDR2 is FQGNSA. CDR3 length: 14 residues.